The entry below gives a single TCR beta chain sequence along with its context. Its target is unknown. With 5 bases removed from V and 1 base from J, the gap between germline ends came to 22 bases. This CDR3 is 18 amino acids long. Germline-derived CDR1 and CDR2 are PRHDT and FYEKMQ (reference sequence). Using immunoSEQ multiplex PCR, the repertoire was profiled, and TCRdb retains in-frame clones only, with some absent. The sample shows some 90,000 clones, about nine tenths of them seen only once. This entry belongs to a study of T cell responses to AZD1222 COVID-19 vaccine. Background on the study: Second-dose intervals near 4 or 12 weeks were combined.

Study conclusions and caveats: None of the repertoires were sampled until the peak T cell response had passed. The donor group comprised mostly white British people and more females; the analysis possibly underestimated clonal diversity. Variant regions that are unmutated are reportedly the target of nearly half of spike-specific TCRs.

Sequenced here: peripheral blood, sampled on day 0 of AZD1222 vaccination. The rearrangement uses TRBV13 and TRBJ2-3, with a possible D match to TRBD2 (6 bases). This receptor was identified in an adult in good health. Here the CDR3 DNA reads TGTGCCAGCAGCCTTGGGGTCGGCGGGGTCGCTCGCACAGATACGCAGTATTTT. Protein product: CASSLGVGGVARTDTQYF.